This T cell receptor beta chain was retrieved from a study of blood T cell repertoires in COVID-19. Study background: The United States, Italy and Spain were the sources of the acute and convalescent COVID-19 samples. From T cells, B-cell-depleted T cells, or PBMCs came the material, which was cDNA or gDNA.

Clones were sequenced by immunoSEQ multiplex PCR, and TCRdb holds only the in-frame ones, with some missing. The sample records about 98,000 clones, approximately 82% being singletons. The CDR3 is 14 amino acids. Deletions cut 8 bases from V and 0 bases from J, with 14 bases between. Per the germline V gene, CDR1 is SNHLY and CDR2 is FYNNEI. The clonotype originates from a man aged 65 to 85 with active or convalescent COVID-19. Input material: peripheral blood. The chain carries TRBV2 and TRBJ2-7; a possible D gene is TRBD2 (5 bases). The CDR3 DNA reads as TGTGCCAGCGGCCGGACTCGAAGCTCCTACGAGCAGTACTTC. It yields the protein CASGRTRSSYEQYF.